One sample yielded the 32 T cell receptor beta chains listed below, sequenced in a study of blood T cell repertoires in COVID-19. Profiling relied on immunoSEQ multiplex PCR, and the TCRdb table lists in-frame clones only, not all of them. The sample shows under 400,000 clones, around 87% of them seen only once. The sample taken for sequencing was PBMCs or T cells enriched from blood (not recorded which). These receptors all come from a man in his forties in a cohort exposed to, infected with or recovered from COVID-19 (not recorded which).

About this clone: Other DNA sequences from this sample encode an identical CDR3 as well. The chain combines TRBV5-1 with TRBJ1-2; TRBD1 matches 7 bases. CDR3 length: 13 amino acids. Germline loops: CDR1 SGHRS, CDR2 YFSETQ. V lost 4 bases and J lost 5; bases outside the gene matches: 5. The DNA of the CDR3 is TGCGCCAGCAGCCTGGGGACAGAATATGGCTACACCTTC. Translated, it gives CASSLGTEYGYTF.

The chain couples TRBV27 to TRBJ2-3, with 9 bases that match TRBD1. There are 20 residues in the CDR3. V was clipped by 0 bases and J by 6 bases; unmatched bases: 19. Germline V gene lookup returns CDR1 MNHEY and CDR2 SMNVEV (reference sequence). The CDR3, as DNA: TGTGCCAGCAGTTTATCACCTATCCTCGGGACAGGGCTGGAGGGGGATACGCAGTATTTT. Its translation: CASSLSPILGTGLEGDTQYF.

The chain links TRBV7-9 to TRBJ2-7; 7 nucleotides match TRBD1. With V trimmed by 5 bases and J by 7 bases, 11 bases remained unmatched. The CDR3 sequence is 14 residues long. CDR1 is SEHNR and CDR2 is FQNEAQ in the germline V gene (reference sequence). CDR3 DNA sequence: TGTGCCAGCAGCCCTACAACAGGGGCGGGTGAGCAGTACTTC. It translates to CASSPTTGAGEQYF.

The V and J genes are TRBV24-1 and TRBJ1-3; D is unresolved. In germline, CDR1 is KGHDR, CDR2 SFDVKD. Trimming took 6 bases from V and 1 from J, leaving 18 bases between them. The CDR3 length is 17 residues. The CDR3 is CATSCFVHLESGNTIYF. The DNA of the CDR3 is TGTGCCACCAGTTGCTTCGTACACCTAGAATCTGGAAACACCATATATTTT.

Here the CDR3 reads CASSIQEETQYF. The CDR3 coding sequence is TGTGCCAGCAGTATACAGGAAGAGACCCAGTACTTC. V is TRBV2 and J is TRBJ2-5; maybe TRBD1 (5 bases). The CDR3 consists of 12 residues. V shed 5 bases and J shed 3 bases, with 7 bases lying between them. Germline CDR1 and CDR2: SNHLY and FYNNEI.

The chain has TRBV5-4 and TRBJ2-6; maybe TRBD1 (6 bases). The CDR3 has 20 amino acids. Trimming shortened V by 4 bases and J by 0 bases, and 23 bases separated the two germline ends. Germline values: CDR1 SGHNT, CDR2 YYREEE (reference sequence). Here the CDR3 DNA reads TGTGCCAGCAGCCCGACGAGTAATGTCAGGGGCCGCTCTGGGGCCAACGTCCTGACTTTC. It codes for CASSPTSNVRGRSGANVLTF.

This chain connects TRBV27 to TRBJ2-7; 8 nucleotides agree with TRBD1. Germline V gene data show CDR1 as MNHEY and CDR2 as SMNVEV (reference sequence). V shed 5 bases, J shed 0 bases, and the junction held 6 bases outside the gene matches. The CDR3 loop spans 15 amino acids. Written as DNA, the CDR3 is TGTGCCAGCAGTGTGACAGGGGATAGCTCCTACGAGCAGTACTTC. Translated: CASSVTGDSSYEQYF.

V usage is TRBV12-5 and J usage is TRBJ2-1, with 8 bases identical to TRBD1. The germline V gene has CDR1 LGHNT and CDR2 FRNRAP. This CDR3 contains 13 residues. Trimming removed 3 bases from V and 11 bases from J; junction bases left unmatched: 6. The DNA for the CDR3 is TGTGCTAGTGGTTTAGGGACAGGACGTAAGCAGTTCTTC. This gives the protein CASGLGTGRKQFF.

The chain links TRBV28 to TRBJ2-5, with TRBD1 identical over 8 bases. J was trimmed by 6 bases and V by 5 bases; bases with no gene match: 5. There are 13 residues in the CDR3. Germline V gives CDR1 MDHEN, CDR2 SYDVKM. CDR3 loop: CASSLQGAQTQYF. CDR3 DNA: TGTGCCAGCAGTCTTCAGGGGGCTCAGACCCAGTACTTC.

The chain couples TRBV27 to TRBJ1-5; 9 nucleotides match TRBD1. Unmatched junction bases numbered 8, after V lost 5 bases and J lost 9 bases. The germline gives CDR1 MNHEY, CDR2 SMNVEV (reference sequence). This CDR3 comprises 14 residues. Here the CDR3 DNA reads TGTGCCAGCAGTGCGACAGGGGGACCCCGGCCCCAGCATTTT. As protein: CASSATGGPRPQHF.

This clone was found once. This sequence joins TRBV5-1 and TRBJ1-1; 9 nucleotides agree with TRBD1. The junction had 9 bases not matched to a gene; V was cut back by 6 bases and J by 0 bases. Per the germline V gene, CDR1 is SGHRS and CDR2 is YFSETQ. The CDR3 consists of 16 residues. CDR3 DNA sequence: TGCGCCAGCACCTACAGGGGGCCCCCACTGAACACTGAAGCTTTCTTT. It codes for CASTYRGPPLNTEAFF.

This chain joins TRBV9 and TRBJ2-5; TRBD2 matches at 8 bases. CDR1 SGDLS and CDR2 YYNGEE come from the germline V gene. J lost 1 base, V lost 2 bases, and 1 base had no gene match. CDR3 length: 14 residues. The DNA for the CDR3 is TGTGCCAGCAGCGTTACTAGCGGCCAAGAGACCCAGTACTTC. It translates to CASSVTSGQETQYF. Combining the CDR3 with reference TRBV9 and TRBJ2-5 gives the whole variable domain DSGVTQTPKHLITATGQRVTLRCSPRSGDLSVYWYQQSLDQGLQFLIQYYNGEERAKGNILERFSAQQFPDLHSELNLSSLELGDSALYFCASSVTSGQETQYFGPGTRLLVL.

The chain couples TRBV3-1 (or the pseudogene TRBV3-2) to TRBJ2-1, with D tentatively TRBD1 (6 bases). CDR1 is LGHDT, CDR2 YNNKEL, per germline (reference sequence). V lost 1 base, J lost 9 bases, and 7 bases lay in between. The CDR3 runs to 12 residues. CDR3 residues: CASSQARGEQFF. CDR3 DNA: TGTGCCAGCAGCCAAGCCAGGGGTGAGCAGTTCTTC.

V and J are TRBV5-4 and TRBJ1-2, with 10 nucleotides matching TRBD1. V gave up 4 bases and J gave up 7 bases; unmatched junction bases: 4. Germline-derived CDR1 and CDR2 are SGHNT and YYREEE (reference sequence). The CDR3 loop spans 13 amino acids. The CDR3 coding sequence is TGTGCCAGCAGCCCAGGGACAGGGGTTGGCTACACCTTC. Amino acid sequence: CASSPGTGVGYTF.

The V call is TRBV18, the J call TRBJ1-1, with TRBD1 as a possible D gene (6 bases). This CDR3 is 15 amino acids long. Per the germline V gene, CDR1 is KGHSH and CDR2 is LQKENI. V shed 4 bases and J shed 0 bases, with 12 bases lying between them. As DNA, the CDR3 is TGTGCCAGCTCACAGAGCGGGACACTGAACACTGAAGCTTTCTTT. Residues: CASSQSGTLNTEAFF.

This chain connects TRBV7-9 to TRBJ2-1; 8 bases are a match to TRBD2. V shed 2 bases and J 9 bases; nucleotides not matched to a gene: 9. Per germline, CDR1 SEHNR and CDR2 FQNEAQ (reference sequence). The length of the CDR3 is 15 residues. CDR3 DNA sequence: TGTGCCAGCAGCTTACAGGGGACTAGTTCGAGTGAGCAGTTCTTC. It yields the protein CASSLQGTSSSEQFF.

This clone has only one observation. J is TRBJ2-7 and V is TRBV9; 7 bases are a match to TRBD1. Germline V CDR1 and CDR2: SGDLS, YYNGEE. With V trimmed by 6 bases and J by 2 bases, 8 bases remained unmatched. The CDR3 has 14 residues. The DNA for the CDR3 is TGTGCCAGCACCCAGGGGGTTTCCCCCTACGAGCAGTACTTC. This translates into CASTQGVSPYEQYF.

CDR3 amino acids: CASSPDRPPGTEAFF. The CDR3 DNA reads TGTGCCAGCTCACCCGACAGGCCCCCGGGGACTGAAGCTTTCTTT. This chain uses TRBV18 with TRBJ1-1, with D possibly TRBD1 on 6 matching bases. CDR3 length equals 15 residues. The ends were cut back, 3 bases at V and 5 bases at J, with 16 bases in the middle. Germline lookup yields CDR1 KGHSH and CDR2 LQKENI.

The V call is TRBV7-9, the J call TRBJ2-3; 8 bases are a match to TRBD1. J lost 1 base, V lost 5 bases, and 5 bases had no gene match. The CDR3 extends over 15 amino acids. Germline V lookup: CDR1 SEHNR, CDR2 FQNEAQ (reference sequence). The chain's CDR3 is CASSQGQGGTDTQYF. The CDR3 DNA is TGTGCCAGCAGCCAAGGACAGGGCGGCACAGATACGCAGTATTTT.

This rearrangement joins TRBV19 to TRBJ1-1; TRBD1 matches at 8 bases. The V and J ends lost 6 bases and 4 bases, in that order; junction bases with no gene match: 4. The length of the CDR3 is 13 residues. Per germline, CDR1 LNHDA and CDR2 SQIVND (reference sequence). CDR3 protein: CASRTGQGTEAFF. The CDR3 DNA is TGTGCCAGTAGGACAGGACAGGGCACTGAAGCTTTCTTT. Filled out from reference TRBV19 and TRBJ1-1, the complete variable domain reads DGGITQSPKYLFRKEGQNVTLSCEQNLNHDAMYWYRQDPGQGLRLIYYSQIVNDFQKGDIAEGYSVSREKKESFPLTVTSAQKNPTAFYLCASRTGQGTEAFFGQGTRLTVV.

The chain uses TRBV3-1 (or the pseudogene TRBV3-2) and TRBJ1-1; D unresolved. V dropped 2 bases and J dropped 1 base, with 5 bases sitting between them. Germline CDR1 and CDR2: LGHDT and YNNKEL (reference sequence). The CDR3 has 13 amino acids. CDR3 coding DNA: TGTGCCAGCAGCCAAAACGGGAACACTGAAGCTTTCTTT. Amino acids: CASSQNGNTEAFF.

V is TRBV18 and J is TRBJ2-1; 9 bases line up with TRBD2. Per germline, CDR1 KGHSH and CDR2 LQKENI. V lost 2 bases and J lost 6; bases outside the gene matches: 8. The CDR3 consists of 16 residues. Written as DNA, the CDR3 is TGTGCCAGCTCACCAGGCGCCGGGCGGGAGGGCAATGAGCAGTTCTTC. Its protein product is CASSPGAGREGNEQFF.

The chain carries TRBV2 and TRBJ1-3; D uncertain. The CDR3 length is 15 residues. CDR1 is SNHLY, CDR2 FYNNEI, per germline. Trimming took off 2 bases at V and 3 bases at J, with 11 bases between the two ends. The CDR3, as DNA: TGTGCCAGCAGTGAAATCTCCTCCTTTGGAAACACCATATATTTT. This encodes CASSEISSFGNTIYF.

This rearrangement joins TRBV9 to TRBJ2-3, with 11 bases fitting TRBD2. Germline V gives CDR1 SGDLS, CDR2 YYNGEE. V lost 4 bases, J lost 6 bases, and 13 bases stayed unmatched. The CDR3 is 17 amino acids. Here the CDR3 reads CASSPVWASGRTDTQYF. The CDR3 DNA reads TGTGCCAGCAGCCCTGTTTGGGCTAGCGGGAGGACGGATACGCAGTATTTT.

In its sample, this clone was seen a few times. The gene calls are TRBV11-2 and TRBJ1-3; TRBD1 is a possible D gene (6 bases). The germline gives CDR1 SGHAT, CDR2 FQNNGV. The V and J ends lost 3 bases and 3 bases respectively, with 15 bases between them. The CDR3 is 16 amino acids. The CDR3 region has the DNA TGTGCCAGCAGCTTCGGGACGGGGGGCAGTGGAAACACCATATATTTT. Amino acids: CASSFGTGGSGNTIYF.

The chain recombines TRBV5-1 with TRBJ2-5, with D uncertain. The germline gives CDR1 SGHRS, CDR2 YFSETQ. CDR3 length: 13 amino acids. V was cut by 4 bases and J by 4 bases, with 11 bases left in between. The CDR3 sequence: CASSTTLTETQYF. The CDR3 DNA sequence: TGCGCCAGCAGCACTACCCTGACAGAGACCCAGTACTTC.

The V and J genes are TRBV2 and TRBJ2-1, with 8 bases matching TRBD1. The V segment lost 6 bases and the J segment 0 bases; nucleotides outside the gene matches: 16. Per germline, CDR1 SNHLY and CDR2 FYNNEI. CDR3 length equals 19 residues. In nucleotides, the CDR3 is TGTGCCAGCAGAATTGGACAGGGAGGCGGCCCCAGCTCCTACAATGAGCAGTTCTTC. Its protein is CASRIGQGGGPSSYNEQFF.

The J gene is TRBJ2-6, the V gene TRBV2; no clear D. Germline values: CDR1 SNHLY, CDR2 FYNNEI. The ends were cut back, 5 bases at V and 0 bases at J, with 14 bases in the middle. The CDR3 runs 17 residues. CDR3 DNA: TGTGCCAGCAGTACTCAAATAGTTGGCTCTGGGGCCAACGTCCTGACTTTC. It is translated as CASSTQIVGSGANVLTF.

A single count supports this clone. CDR3 amino acids: CASSGTSGRAGGFEQFF. The CDR3 DNA reads as TGCGCCAGCAGCGGGACTAGCGGGAGGGCCGGGGGCTTTGAGCAGTTCTTC. The rearrangement joins TRBV5-1 to TRBJ2-1; 16 nucleotides align to TRBD2. The CDR3 has 17 amino acids. The germline CDR1 and CDR2 sequences are SGHRS and YFSETQ. V lost 4 bases, J lost 9 bases, and 10 bases stayed unmatched. Drawing the rest from reference TRBV5-1 and TRBJ2-1, the complete variable domain is KAGVTQTPRYLIKTRGQQVTLSCSPISGHRSVSWYQQTPGQGLQFLFEYFSETQRNKGNFPGRFSGRQFSNSRSEMNVSTLELGDSALYLCASSGTSGRAGGFEQFFGPGTRLTVL.

The chain uses TRBV2 and TRBJ2-5; weak D call: TRBD2 (6 bases). The CDR3 has 14 residues. CDR1 SNHLY and CDR2 FYNNEI come from the germline V gene. V was cut by 4 bases and J by 6 bases, with 15 bases left in between. The CDR3 DNA follows: TGTGCCAGCAGTGTGCAGGGAGGCGGGAAGACCCAGTACTTC. Translation gives CASSVQGGGKTQYF.

The chain uses TRBV27 and TRBJ2-3; 7 bases agree with TRBD2. V trimming: 1 base; J trimming: 4 bases; junction bases outside the gene matches: 11. This CDR3 spans 17 amino acids. Germline V gene data show CDR1 as MNHEY and CDR2 as SMNVEV (reference sequence). CDR3 in amino acids: CASSLWRGRTIADTQYF. In nucleotides, the CDR3 is TGTGCCAGCAGTTTATGGCGCGGGAGAACTATCGCAGATACGCAGTATTTT.

V is TRBV21-1 and J is TRBJ2-1; TRBD2, the table's D call, was not compared with the DNA. TRBV21-1 is labeled a pseudogene. The CDR3 has 16 amino acids. The CDR3 is CASSKDRSNSYNEQFF. DNA for the CDR3: TGTGCCAGCAGCAAAGATAGGAGTAACTCCTACAATGAGCAGTTCTTC.